This T cell receptor (beta chain) stems from a study of cytomegalovirus exposure and HLA in healthy donors. J was trimmed by 7 bases and V by 0 bases; bases with no gene match: 7. The germline V gene encodes CDR1 SEHNR and CDR2 FQNEAQ (reference sequence). The CDR3 is made up of 17 amino acids. PCR involved 60 Vbeta and 13 Jbeta primers. Repertoires were generated with immunoSEQ multiplex PCR, while TCRdb's copy carries only in-frame clones and drops some. The data show 100,000 or so clones, roughly 80% seen once. The origin of this receptor is a human donor in good health. The sequencing sample was made of PBMCs. This chain uses TRBV7-9 with TRBJ2-3; 13 positions match TRBD2. CDR3 loop: CASSLAPGLAGTNTQYF. For the CDR3, the DNA is TGTGCCAGCAGCTTAGCCCCGGGACTAGCGGGAACAAATACGCAGTATTTT.